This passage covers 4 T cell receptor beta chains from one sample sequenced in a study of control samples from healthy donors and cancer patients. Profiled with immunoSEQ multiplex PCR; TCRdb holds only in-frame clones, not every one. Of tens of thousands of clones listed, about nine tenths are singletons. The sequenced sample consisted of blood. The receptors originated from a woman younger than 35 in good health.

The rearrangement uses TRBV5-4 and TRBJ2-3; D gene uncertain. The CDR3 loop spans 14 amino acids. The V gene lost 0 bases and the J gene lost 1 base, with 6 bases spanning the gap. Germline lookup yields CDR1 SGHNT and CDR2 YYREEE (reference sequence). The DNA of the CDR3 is TGTGCCAGCAGCTTGGAACTTGGCACAGATACGCAGTATTTT. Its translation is CASSLELGTDTQYF.

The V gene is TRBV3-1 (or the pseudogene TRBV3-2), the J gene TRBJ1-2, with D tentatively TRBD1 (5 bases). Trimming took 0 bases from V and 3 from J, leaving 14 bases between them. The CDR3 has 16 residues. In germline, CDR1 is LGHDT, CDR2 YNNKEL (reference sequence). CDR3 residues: CASSQERPQGYYGYTF. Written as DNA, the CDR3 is TGTGCCAGCAGCCAAGAACGGCCTCAGGGCTACTATGGCTACACCTTC.

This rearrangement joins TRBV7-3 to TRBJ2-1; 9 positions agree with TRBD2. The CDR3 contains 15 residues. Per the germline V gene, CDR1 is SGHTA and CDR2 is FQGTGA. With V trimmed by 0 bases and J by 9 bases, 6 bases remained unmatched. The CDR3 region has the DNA TGTGCCAGCAGCTTAACCGCGGGGGGGCTAGTTGAGCAGTTCTTC. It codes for CASSLTAGGLVEQFF.

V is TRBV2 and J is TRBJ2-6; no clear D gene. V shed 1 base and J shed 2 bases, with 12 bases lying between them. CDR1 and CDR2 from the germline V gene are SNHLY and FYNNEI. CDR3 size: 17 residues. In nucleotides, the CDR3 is TGTGCCAGCAGTGAAGAGGCACGTAGGGCTGGGGCCAACGTCCTGACTTTC. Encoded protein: CASSEEARRAGANVLTF.